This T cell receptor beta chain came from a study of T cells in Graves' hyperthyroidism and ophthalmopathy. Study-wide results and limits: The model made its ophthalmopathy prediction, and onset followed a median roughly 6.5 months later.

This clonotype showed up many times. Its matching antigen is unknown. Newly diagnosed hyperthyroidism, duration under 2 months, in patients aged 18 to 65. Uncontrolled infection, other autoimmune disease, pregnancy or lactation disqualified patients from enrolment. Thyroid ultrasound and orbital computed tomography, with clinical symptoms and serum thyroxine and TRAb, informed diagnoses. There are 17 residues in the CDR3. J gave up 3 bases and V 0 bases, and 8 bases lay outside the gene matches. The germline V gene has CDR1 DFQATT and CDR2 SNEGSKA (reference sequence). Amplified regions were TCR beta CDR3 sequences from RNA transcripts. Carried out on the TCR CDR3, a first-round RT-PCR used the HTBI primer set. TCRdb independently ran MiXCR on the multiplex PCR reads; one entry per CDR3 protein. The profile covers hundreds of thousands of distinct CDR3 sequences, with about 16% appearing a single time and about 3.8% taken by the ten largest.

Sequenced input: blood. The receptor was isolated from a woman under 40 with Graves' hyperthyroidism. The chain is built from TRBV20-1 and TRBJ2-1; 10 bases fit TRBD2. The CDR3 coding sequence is TGCAGTGCTAGAGAGGAAAGCGGGAGGGTGGGCTACAATGAGCAGTTCTTC. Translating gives CSAREESGRVGYNEQFF.